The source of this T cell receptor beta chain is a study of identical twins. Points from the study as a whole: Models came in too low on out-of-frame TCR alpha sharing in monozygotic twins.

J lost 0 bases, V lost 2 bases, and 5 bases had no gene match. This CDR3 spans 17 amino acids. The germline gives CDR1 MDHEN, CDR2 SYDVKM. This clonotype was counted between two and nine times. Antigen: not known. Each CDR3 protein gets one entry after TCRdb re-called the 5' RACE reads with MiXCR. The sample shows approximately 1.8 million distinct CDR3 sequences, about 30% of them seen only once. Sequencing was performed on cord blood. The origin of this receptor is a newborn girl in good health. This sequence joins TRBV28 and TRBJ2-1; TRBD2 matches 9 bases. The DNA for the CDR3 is TGTGCCAGCAGTTTACCGGGACTAGCTCGCTCCTACAATGAGCAGTTCTTC. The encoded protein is CASSLPGLARSYNEQFF.